This T cell receptor (beta chain) stems from a study of control samples from healthy donors and cancer patients. Sequencing was performed with immunoSEQ multiplex PCR; in TCRdb, only in-frame clones are kept and a portion is missing. Counted here are some 58,000 clones, 80% to 90% occurring once; the ten biggest clones make up 10% to 15%. V lost 0 bases and J 5 bases, leaving 7 bases between the germline ends. The CDR3 spans 13 residues. Germline values: CDR1 SGHTA, CDR2 FQGTGA. The sequencing input was PBMCs. The chain employs TRBV7-3 and TRBJ1-1; D is unresolved. The TCR comes from a woman aged 55 to 70 with lung cancer. CDR3 nucleotide sequence: TGTGCCAGCAGCTTAACAGGGAATACTGAAGCTTTCTTT. It specifies CASSLTGNTEAFF. Full variable domain (missing parts from reference TRBV7-3 and TRBJ1-1): GAGVSQTPSNKVTEKGKYVELRCDPISGHTALYWYRQSLGQGPEFLIYFQGTGAADDSGLPNDRFFAVRPEGSVSTLKIQRTERGDSAVYLCASSLTGNTEAFFGQGTRLTVV.